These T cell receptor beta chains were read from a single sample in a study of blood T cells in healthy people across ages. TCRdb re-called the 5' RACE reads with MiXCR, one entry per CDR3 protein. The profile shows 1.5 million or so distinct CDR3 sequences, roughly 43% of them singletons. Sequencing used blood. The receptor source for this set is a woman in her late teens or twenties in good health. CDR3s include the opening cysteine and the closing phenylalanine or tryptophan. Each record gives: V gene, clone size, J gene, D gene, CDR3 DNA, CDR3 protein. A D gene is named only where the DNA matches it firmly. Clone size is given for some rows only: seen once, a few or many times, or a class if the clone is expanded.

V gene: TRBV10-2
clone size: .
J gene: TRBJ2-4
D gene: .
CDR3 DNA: TGCGCCAGCAGTGATCGTCCGGTAGCCAAAAACACTCAGTACTTC
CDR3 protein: CASSDRPVAKNTQYF

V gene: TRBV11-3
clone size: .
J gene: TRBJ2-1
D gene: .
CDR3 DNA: TGTGCCAGCAGCTTAGGCTATGTTGCCAATGAGCAGTTCTTC
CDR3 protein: CASSLGYVANEQFF

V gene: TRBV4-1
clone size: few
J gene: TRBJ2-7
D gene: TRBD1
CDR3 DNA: TGCGCCAGCAGCCAAAGAGACAGGGAATACGAGCAGTACTTC
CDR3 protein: CASSQRDREYEQYF

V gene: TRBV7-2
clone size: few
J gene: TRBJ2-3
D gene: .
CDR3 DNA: TGTGCCAGCAGCCAAACTCGCACAGATACGCAGTATTTT
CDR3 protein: CASSQTRTDTQYF

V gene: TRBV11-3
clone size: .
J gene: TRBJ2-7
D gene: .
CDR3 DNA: TGTGCCAGCAGTTATAGACAGCTCTACGAGCAGTACTTC
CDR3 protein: CASSYRQLYEQYF

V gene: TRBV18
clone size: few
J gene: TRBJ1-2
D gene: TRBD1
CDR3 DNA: TGTGCCAGCTCACCACTCCTACAGGGGGACTATGGCTACACCTTC
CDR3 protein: CASSPLLQGDYGYTF

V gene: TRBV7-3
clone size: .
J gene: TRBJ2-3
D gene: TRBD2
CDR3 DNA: TGTGCCAGCAGCTTAAGGGGACTAGTTGGAGATACGCAGTATTTT
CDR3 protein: CASSLRGLVGDTQYF

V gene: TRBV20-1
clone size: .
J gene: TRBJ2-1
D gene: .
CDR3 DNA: TGCAGTGCTAGTGGCGGGGACAATGAGCAGTTCTTC
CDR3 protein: CSASGGDNEQFF

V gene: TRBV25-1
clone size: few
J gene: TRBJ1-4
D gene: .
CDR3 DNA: TGTGCCAGCAGTGTGGGGGGACCTAATGAAAAACTGTTTTTT
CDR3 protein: CASSVGGPNEKLFF

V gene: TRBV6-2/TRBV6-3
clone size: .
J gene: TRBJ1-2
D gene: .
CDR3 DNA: TGTGCCAGCAGTTATGGGTTCGATTATGGCTACACCTTC
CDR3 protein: CASSYGFDYGYTF

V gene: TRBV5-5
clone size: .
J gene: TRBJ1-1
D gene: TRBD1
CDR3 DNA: TGTGCCAGCAGCGGGGGACAGCTTGAAGCTTTCTTT
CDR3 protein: CASSGGQLEAFF

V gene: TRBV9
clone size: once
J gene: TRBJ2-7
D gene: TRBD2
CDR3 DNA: TGTGCCAGCAGCGCTGGGACTAGCGGTCTTGAGCAGTACTTC
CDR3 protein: CASSAGTSGLEQYF

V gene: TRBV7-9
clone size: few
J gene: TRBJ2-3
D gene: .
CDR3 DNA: TGTGCCAGCAGCCCACCCTATCCACGGGGAGAGACCACAGATACGCAGTATTTT
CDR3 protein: CASSPPYPRGETTDTQYF

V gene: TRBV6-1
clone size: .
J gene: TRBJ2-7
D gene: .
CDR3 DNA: TGTGCCAGCAGACCCATACCGCTTCGAGGGACCCTCTCCTACGAGCAGTACTTC
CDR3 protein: CASRPIPLRGTLSYEQYF

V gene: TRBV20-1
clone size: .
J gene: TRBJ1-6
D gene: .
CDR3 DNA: TGCAGTGCCAACTTACAGACACGCTCCTATAATTCACCCCTCCACTTT
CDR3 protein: CSANLQTRSYNSPLHF

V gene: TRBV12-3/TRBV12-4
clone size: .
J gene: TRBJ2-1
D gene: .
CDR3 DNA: TGTGCCAGCAGTTTTGAGGGGGGCAATGAGCAGTTCTTC
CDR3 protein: CASSFEGGNEQFF

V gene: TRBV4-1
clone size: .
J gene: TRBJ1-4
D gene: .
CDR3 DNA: TGCGCCAGCAGCAAAATTGCGGTATTTGAAGAAAAACTGTTTTTT
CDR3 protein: CASSKIAVFEEKLFF

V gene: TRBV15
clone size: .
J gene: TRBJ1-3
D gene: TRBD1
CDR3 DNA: TGTGCCACCAGCAAAGACCCGGGACAGGTTGGAAACACCATATATTTT
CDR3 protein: CATSKDPGQVGNTIYF

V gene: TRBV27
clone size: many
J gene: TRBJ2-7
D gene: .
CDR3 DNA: TGTGCCAGCAGTTCGGGGACAAGTACCTACGAGCAGTACTTC
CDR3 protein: CASSSGTSTYEQYF

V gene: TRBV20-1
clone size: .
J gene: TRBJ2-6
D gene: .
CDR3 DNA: TGCAGTGCTAGAGATTGGAGGGCTGGGGCCAACGTCCTGACTTTC
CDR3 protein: CSARDWRAGANVLTF